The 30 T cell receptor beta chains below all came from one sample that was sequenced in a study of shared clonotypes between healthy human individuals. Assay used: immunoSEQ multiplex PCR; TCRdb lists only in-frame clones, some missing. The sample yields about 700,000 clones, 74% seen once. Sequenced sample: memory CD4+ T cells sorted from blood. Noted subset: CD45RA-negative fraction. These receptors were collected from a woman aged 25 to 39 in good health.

For the CDR3, the DNA is TGTGCCAGCACCCCTGCGAACTCCCCAGGAAACACCATATATTTT. The encoded protein is CASTPANSPGNTIYF. The chain combines TRBV11-2 with TRBJ1-3, with D hard to call. This CDR3 comprises 15 residues. Trimming took 7 bases from V and 4 from J, leaving 17 bases between them. Germline lookup yields CDR1 SGHAT and CDR2 FQNNGV.

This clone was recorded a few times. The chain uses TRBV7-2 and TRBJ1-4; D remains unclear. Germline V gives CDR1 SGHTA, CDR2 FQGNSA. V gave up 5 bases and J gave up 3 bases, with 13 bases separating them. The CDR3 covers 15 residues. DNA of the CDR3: TGTGCCAGCAGCCGTAACGGTGATCCTAATGAAAAACTGTTTTTT. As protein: CASSRNGDPNEKLFF.

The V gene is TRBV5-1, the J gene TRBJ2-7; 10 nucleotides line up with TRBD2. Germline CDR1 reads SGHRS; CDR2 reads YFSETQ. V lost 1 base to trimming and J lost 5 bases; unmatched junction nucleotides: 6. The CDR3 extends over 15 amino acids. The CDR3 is CASSLSSGSRDEQYF. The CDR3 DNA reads TGCGCCAGCAGCTTGTCTAGCGGGAGCCGGGACGAGCAGTACTTC.

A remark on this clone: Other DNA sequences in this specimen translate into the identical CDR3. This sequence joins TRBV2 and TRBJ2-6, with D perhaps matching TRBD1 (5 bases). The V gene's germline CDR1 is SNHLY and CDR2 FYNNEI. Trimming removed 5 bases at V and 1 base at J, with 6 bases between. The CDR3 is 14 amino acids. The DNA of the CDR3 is TGTGCCAGCAGTCCAGGGTCTGGGGCCAACGTCCTGACTTTC. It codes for CASSPGSGANVLTF.

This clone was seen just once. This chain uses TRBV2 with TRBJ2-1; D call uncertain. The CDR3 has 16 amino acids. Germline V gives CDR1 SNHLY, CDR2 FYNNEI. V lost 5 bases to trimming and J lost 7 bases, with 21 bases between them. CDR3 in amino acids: CASSPPGTRTINEQFF. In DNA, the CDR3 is TGTGCCAGCAGTCCCCCCGGCACCAGGACCATTAATGAGCAGTTCTTC. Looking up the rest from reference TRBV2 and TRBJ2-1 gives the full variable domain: EPEVTQTPSHQVTQMGQEVILRCVPISNHLYFYWYRQILGQKVEFLVSFYNNEISEKSEIFDDQFSVERPDGSNFTLKIRSTKLEDSAMYFCASSPPGTRTINEQFFGPGTRLTVL.

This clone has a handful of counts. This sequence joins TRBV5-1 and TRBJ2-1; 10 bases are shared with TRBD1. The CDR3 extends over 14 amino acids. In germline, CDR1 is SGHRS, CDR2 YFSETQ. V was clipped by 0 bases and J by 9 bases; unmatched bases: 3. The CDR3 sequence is CASSLGTGGIEQFF. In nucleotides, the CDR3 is TGCGCCAGCAGCTTGGGGACAGGGGGGATTGAGCAGTTCTTC.

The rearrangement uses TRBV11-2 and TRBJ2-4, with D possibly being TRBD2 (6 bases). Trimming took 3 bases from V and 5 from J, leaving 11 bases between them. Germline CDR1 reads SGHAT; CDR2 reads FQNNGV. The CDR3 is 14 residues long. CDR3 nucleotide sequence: TGTGCCAGCAGCTTGGGGGGAGACGAAAACATTCAGTACTTC. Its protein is CASSLGGDENIQYF.

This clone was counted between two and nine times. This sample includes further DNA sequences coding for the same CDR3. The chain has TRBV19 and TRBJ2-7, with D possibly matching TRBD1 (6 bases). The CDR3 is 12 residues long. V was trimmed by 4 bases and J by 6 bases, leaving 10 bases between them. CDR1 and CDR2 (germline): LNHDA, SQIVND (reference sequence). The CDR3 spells CASSTQQGEQYF. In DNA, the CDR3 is TGTGCCAGTAGTACCCAACAGGGCGAGCAGTACTTC.

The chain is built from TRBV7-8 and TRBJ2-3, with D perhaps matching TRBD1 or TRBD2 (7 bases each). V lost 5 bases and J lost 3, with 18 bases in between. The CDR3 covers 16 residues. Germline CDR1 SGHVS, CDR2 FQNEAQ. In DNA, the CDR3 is TGTGCCAGCAGCCAGGGGGGGCAACGGCCAACAGATACGCAGTATTTT. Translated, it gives CASSQGGQRPTDTQYF.

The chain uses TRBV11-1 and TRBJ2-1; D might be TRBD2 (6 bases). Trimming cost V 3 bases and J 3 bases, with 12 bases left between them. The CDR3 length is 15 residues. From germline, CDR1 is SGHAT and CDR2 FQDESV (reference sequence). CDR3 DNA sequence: TGTGCCAGCAGCTTGGGGACTCGACTCTACAATGAGCAGTTCTTC. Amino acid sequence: CASSLGTRLYNEQFF.

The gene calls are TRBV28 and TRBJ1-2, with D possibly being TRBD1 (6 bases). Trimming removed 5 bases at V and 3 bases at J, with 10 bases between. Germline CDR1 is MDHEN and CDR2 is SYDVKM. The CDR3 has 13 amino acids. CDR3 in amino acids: CASSEGGDYGYTF. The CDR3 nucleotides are TGTGCCAGCAGTGAGGGGGGAGACTATGGCTACACCTTC.

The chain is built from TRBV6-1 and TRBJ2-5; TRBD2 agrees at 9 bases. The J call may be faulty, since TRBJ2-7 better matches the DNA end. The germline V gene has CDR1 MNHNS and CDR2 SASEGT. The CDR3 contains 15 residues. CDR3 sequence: CASSEGLAETYEQYF. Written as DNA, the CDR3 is TGTGCCAGCAGTGAGGGACTAGCCGAAACCTACGAGCAGTACTTC.

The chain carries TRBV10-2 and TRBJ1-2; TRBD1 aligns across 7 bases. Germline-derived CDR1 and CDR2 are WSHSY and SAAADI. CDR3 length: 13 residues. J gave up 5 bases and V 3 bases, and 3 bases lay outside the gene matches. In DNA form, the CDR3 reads TGCGCCAGCAGTGATGGGACAGAGTATGGCTACACCTTC. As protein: CASSDGTEYGYTF.

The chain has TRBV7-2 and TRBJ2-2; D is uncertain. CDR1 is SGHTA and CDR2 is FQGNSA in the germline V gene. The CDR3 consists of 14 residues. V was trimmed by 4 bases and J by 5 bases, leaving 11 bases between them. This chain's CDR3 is CASSSPTRTGELFF. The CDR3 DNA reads TGTGCCAGCAGCTCGCCTACGAGGACCGGGGAGCTGTTTTTT.

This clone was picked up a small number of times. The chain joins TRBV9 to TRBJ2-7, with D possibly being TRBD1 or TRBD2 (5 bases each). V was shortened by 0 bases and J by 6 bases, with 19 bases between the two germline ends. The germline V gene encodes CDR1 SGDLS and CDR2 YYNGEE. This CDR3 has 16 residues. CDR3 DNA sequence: TGTGCCAGCAGCGTAGGTAACGCGATTGGGGACGGCGAGCAGTACTTC. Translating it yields CASSVGNAIGDGEQYF. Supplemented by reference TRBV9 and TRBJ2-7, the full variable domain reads DSGVTQTPKHLITATGQRVTLRCSPRSGDLSVYWYQQSLDQGLQFLIQYYNGEERAKGNILERFSAQQFPDLHSELNLSSLELGDSALYFCASSVGNAIGDGEQYFGPGTRLTVT.

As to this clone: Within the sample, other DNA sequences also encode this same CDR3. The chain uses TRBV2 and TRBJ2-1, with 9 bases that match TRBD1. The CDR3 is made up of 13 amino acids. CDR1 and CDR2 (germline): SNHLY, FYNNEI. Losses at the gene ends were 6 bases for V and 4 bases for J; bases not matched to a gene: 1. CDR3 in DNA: TGTGCCAGCAGAGGGACAGGGTACAATGAGCAGTTCTTC. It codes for CASRGTGYNEQFF. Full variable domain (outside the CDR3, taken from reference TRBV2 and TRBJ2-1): EPEVTQTPSHQVTQMGQEVILRCVPISNHLYFYWYRQILGQKVEFLVSFYNNEISEKSEIFDDQFSVERPDGSNFTLKIRSTKLEDSAMYFCASRGTGYNEQFFGPGTRLTVL.

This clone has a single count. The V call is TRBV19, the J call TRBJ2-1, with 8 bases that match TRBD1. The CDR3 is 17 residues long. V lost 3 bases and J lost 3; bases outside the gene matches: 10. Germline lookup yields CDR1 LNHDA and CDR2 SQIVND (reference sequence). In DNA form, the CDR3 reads TGTGCCAGTAGTATGCAGGGGGCTGTCGCCATCTACAATGAGCAGTTCTTC. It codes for CASSMQGAVAIYNEQFF.

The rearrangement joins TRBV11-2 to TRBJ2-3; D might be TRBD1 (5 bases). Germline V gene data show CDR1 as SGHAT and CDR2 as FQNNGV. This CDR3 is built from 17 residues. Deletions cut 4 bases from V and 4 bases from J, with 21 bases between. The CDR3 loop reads CASSSPRQSVVADTQYF. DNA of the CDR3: TGTGCCAGCAGCTCCCCCAGACAGTCCGTGGTGGCAGATACGCAGTATTTT.

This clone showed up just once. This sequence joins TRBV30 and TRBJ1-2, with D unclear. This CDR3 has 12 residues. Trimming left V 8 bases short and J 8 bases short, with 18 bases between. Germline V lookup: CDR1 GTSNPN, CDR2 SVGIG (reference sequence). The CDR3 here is CALKLRRIGYTF. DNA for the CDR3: TGTGCCCTAAAACTGCGGCGGATCGGCTACACCTTC.

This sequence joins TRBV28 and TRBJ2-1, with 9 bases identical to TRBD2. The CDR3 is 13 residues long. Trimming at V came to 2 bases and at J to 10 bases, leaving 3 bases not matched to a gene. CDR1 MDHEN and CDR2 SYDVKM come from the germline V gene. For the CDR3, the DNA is TGTGCCAGCAGTTTAGTGAGCGGGAGGGAGCAGTTCTTC. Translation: CASSLVSGREQFF.

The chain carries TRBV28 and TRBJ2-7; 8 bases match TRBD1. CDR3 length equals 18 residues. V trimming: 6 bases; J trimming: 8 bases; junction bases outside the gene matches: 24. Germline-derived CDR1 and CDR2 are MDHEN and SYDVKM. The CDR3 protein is CASSRLNLLVRQGRKQYF. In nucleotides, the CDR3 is TGTGCCAGCAGCCGTTTAAATTTGCTTGTGCGACAGGGGCGAAAGCAGTACTTC. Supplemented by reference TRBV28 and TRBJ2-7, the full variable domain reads DVKVTQSSRYLVKRTGEKVFLECVQDMDHENMFWYRQDPGLGLRLIYFSYDVKMKEKGDIPEGYSVSREKKERFSLILESASTNQTSMYLCASSRLNLLVRQGRKQYFGPGTRLTVT.

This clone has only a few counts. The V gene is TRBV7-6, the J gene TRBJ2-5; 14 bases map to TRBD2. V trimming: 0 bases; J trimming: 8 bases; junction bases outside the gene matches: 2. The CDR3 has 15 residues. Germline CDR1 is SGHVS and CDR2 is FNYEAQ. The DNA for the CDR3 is TGTGCCAGCAGCTTAGCCGGGACTAGCGGGAGCACCCAGTACTTC. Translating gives CASSLAGTSGSTQYF.

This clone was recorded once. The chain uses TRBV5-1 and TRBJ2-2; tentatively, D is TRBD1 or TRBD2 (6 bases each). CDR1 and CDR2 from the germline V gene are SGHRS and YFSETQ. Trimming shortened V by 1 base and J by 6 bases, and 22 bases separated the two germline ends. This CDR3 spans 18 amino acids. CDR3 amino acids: CASSLSENPRGQAGELFF. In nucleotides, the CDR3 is TGCGCCAGCAGCTTGAGCGAAAATCCCCGGGGGCAGGCCGGGGAGCTGTTTTTT.

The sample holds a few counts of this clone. Here the CDR3 DNA reads TGTGCCAGCAGCTCCTGGACGGGCACAGATACGCAGTATTTT. Residues: CASSSWTGTDTQYF. The chain has TRBV5-6 and TRBJ2-3; D is unresolved. The CDR3 spans 14 residues. Germline V CDR1 and CDR2: SGHDT, YYEEEE. The V end lost 3 bases, the J end lost 1 base, and 9 bases lay between the germline ends.

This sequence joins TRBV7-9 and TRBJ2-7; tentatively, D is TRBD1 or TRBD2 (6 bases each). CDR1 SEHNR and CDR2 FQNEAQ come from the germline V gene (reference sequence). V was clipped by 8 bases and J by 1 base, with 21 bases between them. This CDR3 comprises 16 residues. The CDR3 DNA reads TGTGCCAGCCGACGAGGGGGGCAACAGGGATCCTACGAGCAGTACTTC. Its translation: CASRRGGQQGSYEQYF.

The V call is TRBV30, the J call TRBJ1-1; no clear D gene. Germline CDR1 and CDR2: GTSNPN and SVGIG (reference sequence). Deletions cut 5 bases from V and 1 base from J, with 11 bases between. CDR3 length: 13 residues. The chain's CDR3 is CAWLGNSNTEAFF. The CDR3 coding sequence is TGTGCCTGGCTAGGGAACTCGAACACTGAAGCTTTCTTT.

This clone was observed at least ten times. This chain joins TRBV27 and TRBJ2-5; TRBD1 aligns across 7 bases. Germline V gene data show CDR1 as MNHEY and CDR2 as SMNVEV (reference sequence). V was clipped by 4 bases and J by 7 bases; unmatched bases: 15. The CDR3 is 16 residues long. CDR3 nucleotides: TGTGCCAGCAGTTCAGGGTTCGGGACAGCCCAGGGGACCCAGTACTTC. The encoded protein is CASSSGFGTAQGTQYF.

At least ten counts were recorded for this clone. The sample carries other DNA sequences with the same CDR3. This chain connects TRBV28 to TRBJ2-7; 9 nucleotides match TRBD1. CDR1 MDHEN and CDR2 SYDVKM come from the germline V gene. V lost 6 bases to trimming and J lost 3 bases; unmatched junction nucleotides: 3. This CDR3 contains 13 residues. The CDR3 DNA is TGTGCCAGCAGCCCGGACAGGGGCTACGAGCAGTACTTC. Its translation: CASSPDRGYEQYF.

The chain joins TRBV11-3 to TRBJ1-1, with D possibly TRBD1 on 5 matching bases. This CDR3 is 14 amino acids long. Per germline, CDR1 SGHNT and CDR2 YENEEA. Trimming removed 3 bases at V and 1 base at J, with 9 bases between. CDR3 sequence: CASSFDGQNTEAFF. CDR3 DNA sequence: TGTGCCAGCAGCTTCGACGGACAGAACACTGAAGCTTTCTTT.

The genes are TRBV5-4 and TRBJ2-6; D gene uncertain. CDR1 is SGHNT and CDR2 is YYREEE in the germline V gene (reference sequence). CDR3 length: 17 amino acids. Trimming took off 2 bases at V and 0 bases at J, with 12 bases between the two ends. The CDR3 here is CASSFGSLSSGANVLTF. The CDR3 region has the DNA TGTGCCAGCAGCTTCGGGTCCCTGAGCTCTGGGGCCAACGTCCTGACTTTC. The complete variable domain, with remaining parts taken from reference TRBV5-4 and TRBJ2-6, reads ETGVTQSPTHLIKTRGQQVTLRCSSQSGHNTVSWYQQALGQGPQFIFQYYREEENGRGNFPPRFSGLQFPNYSSELNVNALELDDSALYLCASSFGSLSSGANVLTFGAGSRLTVL.